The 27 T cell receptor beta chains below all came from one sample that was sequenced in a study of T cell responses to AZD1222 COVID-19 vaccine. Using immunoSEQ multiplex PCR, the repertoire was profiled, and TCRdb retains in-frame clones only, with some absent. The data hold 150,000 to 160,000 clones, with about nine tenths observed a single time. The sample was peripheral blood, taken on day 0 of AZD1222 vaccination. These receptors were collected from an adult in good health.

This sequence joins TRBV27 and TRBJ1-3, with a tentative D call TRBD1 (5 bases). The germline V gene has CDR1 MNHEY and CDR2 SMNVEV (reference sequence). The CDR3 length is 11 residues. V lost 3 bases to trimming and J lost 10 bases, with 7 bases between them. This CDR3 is CASSFGGTIYF. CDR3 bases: TGTGCCAGCAGTTTTGGGGGGACCATATATTTT.

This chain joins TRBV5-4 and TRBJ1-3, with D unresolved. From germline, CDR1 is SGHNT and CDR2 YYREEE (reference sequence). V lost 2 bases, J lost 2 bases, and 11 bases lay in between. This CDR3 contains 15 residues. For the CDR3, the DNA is TGTGCCAGCAGCTTAGGCGGCCGACCTGGAAACACCATATATTTT. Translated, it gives CASSLGGRPGNTIYF.

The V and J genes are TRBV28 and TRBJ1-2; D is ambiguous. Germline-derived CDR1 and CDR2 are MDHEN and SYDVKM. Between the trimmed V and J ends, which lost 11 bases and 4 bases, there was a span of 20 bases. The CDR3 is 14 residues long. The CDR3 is CAVQTGPLSYGYTF. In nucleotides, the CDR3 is TGTGCCGTCCAGACGGGCCCTCTGTCCTATGGCTACACCTTC.

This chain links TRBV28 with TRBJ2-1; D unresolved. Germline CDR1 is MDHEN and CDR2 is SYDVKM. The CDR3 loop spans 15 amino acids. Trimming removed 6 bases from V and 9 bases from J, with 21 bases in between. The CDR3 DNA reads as TGTGCCAGCAGCCCTCCGGGCTCCATTTTCGTTGAGCAGTTCTTC. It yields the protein CASSPPGSIFVEQFF.

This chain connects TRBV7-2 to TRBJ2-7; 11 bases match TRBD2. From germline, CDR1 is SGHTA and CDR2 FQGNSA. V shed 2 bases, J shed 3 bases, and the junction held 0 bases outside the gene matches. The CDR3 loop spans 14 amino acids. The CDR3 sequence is CASSLLAGGYEQYF. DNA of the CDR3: TGTGCCAGCAGCTTACTAGCGGGGGGCTACGAGCAGTACTTC. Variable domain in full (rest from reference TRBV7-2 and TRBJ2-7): GAGVSQSPSNKVTEKGKDVELRCDPISGHTALYWYRQSLGQGLEFLIYFQGNSAPDKSGLPSDRFSAERTGGSVSTLTIQRTQQEDSAVYLCASSLLAGGYEQYFGPGTRLTVT.

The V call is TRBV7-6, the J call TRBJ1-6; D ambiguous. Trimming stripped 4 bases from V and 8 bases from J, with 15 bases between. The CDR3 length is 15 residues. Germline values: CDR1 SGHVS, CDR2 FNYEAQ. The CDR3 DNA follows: TGTGCCAGCAGCTCCGGTTCGGGGAACGATTCACCCCTCCACTTT. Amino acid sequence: CASSSGSGNDSPLHF.

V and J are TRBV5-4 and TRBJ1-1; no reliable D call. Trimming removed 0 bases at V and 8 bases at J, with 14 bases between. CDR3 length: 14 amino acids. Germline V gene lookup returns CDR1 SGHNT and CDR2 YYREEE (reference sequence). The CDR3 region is CASSLDPRRREAFF. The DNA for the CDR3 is TGTGCCAGCAGCTTGGACCCCCGTCGCCGGGAAGCTTTCTTT.

CDR3 amino acids: CATSRDRQGNEKLFF. Written as DNA, the CDR3 is TGTGCCACCAGCAGAGACCGACAAGGGAATGAAAAACTGTTTTTT. The rearrangement joins TRBV15 to TRBJ1-4, with D hard to call. Germline values: CDR1 LNHNV, CDR2 YYDKDF (reference sequence). The ends were cut back, 0 bases at V and 5 bases at J, with 10 bases in the middle. CDR3 size: 15 residues.

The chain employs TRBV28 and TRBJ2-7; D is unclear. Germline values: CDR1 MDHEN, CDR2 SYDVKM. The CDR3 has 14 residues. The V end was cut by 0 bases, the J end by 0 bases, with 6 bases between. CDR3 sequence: CASSLWGTSYEQYF. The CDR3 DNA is TGTGCCAGCAGTTTATGGGGCACCTCCTACGAGCAGTACTTC.

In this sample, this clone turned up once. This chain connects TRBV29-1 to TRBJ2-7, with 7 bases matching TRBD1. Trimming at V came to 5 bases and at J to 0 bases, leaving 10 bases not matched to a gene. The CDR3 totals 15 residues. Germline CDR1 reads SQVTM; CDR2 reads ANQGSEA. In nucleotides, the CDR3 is TGCAGCGTTAGAGACCGGACAGGCGCCTCCTACGAGCAGTACTTC. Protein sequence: CSVRDRTGASYEQYF.

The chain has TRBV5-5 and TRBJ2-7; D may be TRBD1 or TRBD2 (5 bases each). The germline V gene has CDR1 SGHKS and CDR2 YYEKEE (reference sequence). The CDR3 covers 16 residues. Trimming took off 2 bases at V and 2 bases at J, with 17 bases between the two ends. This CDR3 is CASSFGVMTAAYEQYF. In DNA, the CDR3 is TGTGCCAGCAGCTTTGGGGTGATGACAGCGGCCTACGAGCAGTACTTC.

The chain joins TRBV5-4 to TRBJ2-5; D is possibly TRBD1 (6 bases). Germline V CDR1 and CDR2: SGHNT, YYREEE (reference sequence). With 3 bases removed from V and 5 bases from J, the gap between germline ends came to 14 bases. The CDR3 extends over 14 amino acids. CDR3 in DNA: TGTGCCAGCAGCTGGACCGGGACATCGGAGACCCAGTACTTC. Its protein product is CASSWTGTSETQYF.

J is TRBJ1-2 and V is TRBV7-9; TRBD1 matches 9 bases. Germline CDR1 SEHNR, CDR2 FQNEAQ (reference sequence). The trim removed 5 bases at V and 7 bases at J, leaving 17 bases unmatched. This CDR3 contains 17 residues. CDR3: CASSQPSGTGSEGGYTF. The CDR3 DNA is TGTGCCAGCAGCCAGCCGAGTGGGACAGGGTCGGAGGGTGGCTACACCTTC.

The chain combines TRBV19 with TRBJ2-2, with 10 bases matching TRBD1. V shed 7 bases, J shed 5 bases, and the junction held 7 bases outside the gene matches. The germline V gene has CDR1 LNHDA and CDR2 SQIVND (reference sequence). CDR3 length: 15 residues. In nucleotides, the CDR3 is TGTGCCAGTACCCAACGGACAGGGGGGACCGGGGAGCTGTTTTTT. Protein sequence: CASTQRTGGTGELFF.

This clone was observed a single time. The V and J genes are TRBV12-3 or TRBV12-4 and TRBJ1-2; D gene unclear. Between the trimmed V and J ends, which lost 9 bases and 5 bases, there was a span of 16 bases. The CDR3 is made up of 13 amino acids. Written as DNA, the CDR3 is TGTGCCAGTCGTAAGGACCTTCTTTATGGCTACACCTTC. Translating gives CASRKDLLYGYTF.

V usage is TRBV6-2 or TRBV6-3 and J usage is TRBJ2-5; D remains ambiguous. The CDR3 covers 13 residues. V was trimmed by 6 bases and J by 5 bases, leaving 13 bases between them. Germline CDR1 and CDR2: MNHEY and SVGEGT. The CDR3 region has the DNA TGTGCCAGCAGCCCCTCCGGCGCGGAGACCCAGTACTTC. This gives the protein CASSPSGAETQYF.

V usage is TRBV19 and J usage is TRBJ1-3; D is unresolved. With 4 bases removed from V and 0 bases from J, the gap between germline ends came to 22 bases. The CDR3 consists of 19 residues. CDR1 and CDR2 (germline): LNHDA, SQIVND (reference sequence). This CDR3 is CASSTLGGTILFSGNTIYF. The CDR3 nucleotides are TGTGCCAGTAGTACCCTCGGCGGCACCATCCTTTTCTCTGGAAACACCATATATTTT. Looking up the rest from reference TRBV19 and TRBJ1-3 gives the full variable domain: DGGITQSPKYLFRKEGQNVTLSCEQNLNHDAMYWYRQDPGQGLRLIYYSQIVNDFQKGDIAEGYSVSREKKESFPLTVTSAQKNPTAFYLCASSTLGGTILFSGNTIYFGEGSWLTVV.

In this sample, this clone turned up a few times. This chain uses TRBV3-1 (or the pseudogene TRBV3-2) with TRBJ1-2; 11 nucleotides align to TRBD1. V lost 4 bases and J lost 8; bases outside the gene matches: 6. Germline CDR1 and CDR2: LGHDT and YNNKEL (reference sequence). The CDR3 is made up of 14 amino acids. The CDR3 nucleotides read TGTGCCAGCAGCCGCGGGACAGGGGGACGAGGCTACACCTTC. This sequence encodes CASSRGTGGRGYTF.

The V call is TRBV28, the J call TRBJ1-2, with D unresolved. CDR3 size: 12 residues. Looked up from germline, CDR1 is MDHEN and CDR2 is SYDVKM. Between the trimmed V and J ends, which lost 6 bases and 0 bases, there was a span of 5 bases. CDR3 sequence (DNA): TGTGCCAGCAGGGCAACTAACTATGGCTACACCTTC. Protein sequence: CASRATNYGYTF.

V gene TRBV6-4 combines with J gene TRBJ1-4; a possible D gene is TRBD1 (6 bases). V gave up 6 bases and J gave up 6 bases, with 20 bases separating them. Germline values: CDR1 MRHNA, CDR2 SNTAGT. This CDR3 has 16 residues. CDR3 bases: TGTGCCAGCAGGGACAGCGACAGGACCGGGCATGAAAAACTGTTTTTT. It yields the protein CASRDSDRTGHEKLFF.

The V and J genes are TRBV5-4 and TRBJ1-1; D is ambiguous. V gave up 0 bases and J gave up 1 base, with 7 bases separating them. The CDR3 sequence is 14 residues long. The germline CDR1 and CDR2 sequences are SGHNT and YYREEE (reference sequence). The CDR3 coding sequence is TGTGCCAGCAGCTTGGGCTACGGGAACACTGAAGCTTTCTTT. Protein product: CASSLGYGNTEAFF. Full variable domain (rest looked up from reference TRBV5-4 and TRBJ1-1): ETGVTQSPTHLIKTRGQQVTLRCSSQSGHNTVSWYQQALGQGPQFIFQYYREEENGRGNFPPRFSGLQFPNYSSELNVNALELDDSALYLCASSLGYGNTEAFFGQGTRLTVV.

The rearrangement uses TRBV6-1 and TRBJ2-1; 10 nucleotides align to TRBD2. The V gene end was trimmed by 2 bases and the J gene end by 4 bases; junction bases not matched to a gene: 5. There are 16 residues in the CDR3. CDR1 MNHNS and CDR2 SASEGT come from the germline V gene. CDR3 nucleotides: TGTGCCAGCAGTGAAAGACTAGCGGGCTATTACAATGAGCAGTTCTTC. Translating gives CASSERLAGYYNEQFF.

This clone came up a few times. The CDR3 region is CASSSGSYNSPLHF. The CDR3 DNA is TGCGCCAGCAGCTCTGGGTCCTATAATTCACCCCTCCACTTT. The genes are TRBV5-1 and TRBJ1-6; D is uncertain. Germline CDR1 and CDR2: SGHRS and YFSETQ. The CDR3 has 14 amino acids. V gave up 3 bases and J gave up 1 base, with 5 bases separating them.

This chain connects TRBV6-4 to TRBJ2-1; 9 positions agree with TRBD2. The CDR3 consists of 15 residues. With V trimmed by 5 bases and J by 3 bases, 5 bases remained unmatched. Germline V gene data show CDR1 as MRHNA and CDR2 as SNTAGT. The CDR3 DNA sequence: TGTGCCAGCAGTTTAGCGGGAGACGGCTACAATGAGCAGTTCTTC. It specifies CASSLAGDGYNEQFF.

CDR3 in DNA: TGTGCCACCAGTGATTTTGGGACCAACTATGGCTACACCTTC. Translation: CATSDFGTNYGYTF. The V call is TRBV24-1, the J call TRBJ1-2; D might be TRBD1 (5 bases). CDR1 is KGHDR and CDR2 is SFDVKD in the germline V gene. The CDR3 extends over 14 amino acids. V lost 1 base, J lost 2 bases, and 7 bases lay in between.

The CDR3 DNA reads as TGTGCCAGCAGCCAAGGGGCAGCGGGGGGGCTTAGTGAGCAGTTCTTC. Protein product: CASSQGAAGGLSEQFF. The chain uses TRBV4-2 and TRBJ2-1; 10 bases align to TRBD2. Germline V gene data show CDR1 as LGHNA and CDR2 as YNFKEQ. Trimming took 1 base from V and 9 from J; bases not matched to a gene: 9. The CDR3 contains 16 residues.

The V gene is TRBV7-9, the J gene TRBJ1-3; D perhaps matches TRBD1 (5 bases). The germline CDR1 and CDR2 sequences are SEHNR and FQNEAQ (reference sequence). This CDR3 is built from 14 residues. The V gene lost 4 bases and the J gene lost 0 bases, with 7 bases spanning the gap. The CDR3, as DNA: TGTGCCAGCAGCTCCAGGGACTCTGGAAACACCATATATTTT. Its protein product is CASSSRDSGNTIYF.